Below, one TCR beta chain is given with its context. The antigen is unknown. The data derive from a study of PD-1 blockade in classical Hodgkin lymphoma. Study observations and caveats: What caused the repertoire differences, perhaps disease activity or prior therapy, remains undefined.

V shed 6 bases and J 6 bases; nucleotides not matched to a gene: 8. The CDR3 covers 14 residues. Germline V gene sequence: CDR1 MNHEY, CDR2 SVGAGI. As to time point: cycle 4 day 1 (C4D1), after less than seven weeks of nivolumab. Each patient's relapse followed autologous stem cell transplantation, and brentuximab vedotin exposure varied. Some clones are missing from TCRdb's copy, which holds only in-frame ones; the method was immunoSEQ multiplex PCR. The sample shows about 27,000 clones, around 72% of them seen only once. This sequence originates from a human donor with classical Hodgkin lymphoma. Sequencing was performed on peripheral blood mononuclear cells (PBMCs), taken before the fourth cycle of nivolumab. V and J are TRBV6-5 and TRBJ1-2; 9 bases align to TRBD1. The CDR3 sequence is CASRRSGQGNGYTF. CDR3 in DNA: TGTGCCAGCAGACGTTCCGGACAGGGGAATGGCTACACCTTC.